A selection of T cell receptor beta chains follows, all from one sample in a study of control samples from healthy donors and cancer patients. This table comes from immunoSEQ multiplex PCR, and its TCRdb copy is limited to in-frame clones, with some not included. Counted here are just over 20,000 clones, under 90% occurring once; the ten biggest clones make up roughly 24%. Sequences were obtained from PBMCs. The receptors were sampled from a man in his fifties or sixties with colorectal cancer. CDR3s leave out the opening cysteine and the closing phenylalanine or tryptophan. Each record gives: CDR3 length, V gene, CDR3 protein.

11	TRBV10-2	ASRAEITDTQY
12	TRBV10-3	AISESPSLGEQY
13	TRBV5-1	ASSLRPVVTDTQY
13	TRBV4-3	ASSQRAYSYNEQF
15	TRBV5-1	ASSLSLAGGHYNEQF
10	TRBV11-2	ASRRGGEKLF
15	TRBV10-1	ASSESYVQANTGELF
11	TRBV7-2	ASSFLVTGELF
12	TRBV23-1	ASSKQGADYGYT
17	TRBV4-1	ASSQGLLRQGAPNTEAF
11	TRBV6-1	ASSEAGSNTIY
10	TRBV2	ASSDLGVGYT
12	TRBV6-5	ASSSADRDLPLH
13	TRBV6-6	ASRATGPTNEKLF
11	TRBV3-1/TRBV3-2	ASSLQGGHGYT
11	TRBV5-1	ASSLMGGEGTY
15	TRBV24-1	ATSDSPGLAGGNEQF
11	TRBV7-9	ASSLEREETQY
14	TRBV18	ASSPRRGETTDTQY
15	TRBV5-6	ASSLREGIITGNTIY
13	TRBV4-1	ASSQGTSSGNEQF
11	TRBV7-2	ASSLVGPDTQY
12	TRBV15	ATSRDQGNSPLH
12	TRBV5-1	ASSDGGNDQPQH
15	TRBV4-1	ASSQVLPPVSMDRYT
13	TRBV7-2	ASSLRTGSTDTQY
13	TRBV7-2	ASSLGQQFSYGYT
12	TRBV18	ASSPKDSLYGYT
11	TRBV3-1/TRBV3-2	ASSQGTDTEAF
12	TRBV2	ASSETGRVTEAF
12	TRBV5-1	ASSDAGAGDTQY
12	TRBV24-1	ATSDPDRPDTQY
11	TRBV6-5	ASSVQTGEKLF
12	TRBV24-1	ATSLKGSDTEAF
10	TRBV9	ASSFRDYGYT
10	TRBV2	ASGPGNQPQH
11	TRBV27	ASSLQTGDTQY
13	TRBV18	ASSSTGSSSYEQY
10	TRBV27	ASSRGGTEAF
13	TRBV5-6	ASRQKLRDTGELF
12	TRBV5-5	ASSLDRANEKLF
15	TRBV4-1	ASRDVTGTSGADTQY
14	TRBV19	ASSIGGSRMNTEAF
12	TRBV2	ASSGPTANTEAF
16	TRBV6-1	ASSDPRGELMSQETQY
12	TRBV6-5	ASSYRDRVYEQY
14	TRBV13	ASRRVLGQLTDTQY
11	TRBV15	ATSRVVYNEAF
13	TRBV5-6	ASSTGQGAPGELF
14	TRBV4-3	ASSQARDSRGYEQF
13	TRBV12-5	ASGPPRGMNTEAF
10	TRBV19	ASSRGTDTQY
13	TRBV25-1	ASSEQGRSTDTQY